These T cell receptor beta chains were read from a single sample in a study of cytomegalovirus exposure and HLA in healthy donors. TCRdb's copy holds only in-frame clones and misses some; the assay was immunoSEQ multiplex PCR. The data contain under 200,000 clones, 75% to 90% of them seen just once; the ten biggest clones take up about 1.9%. The sequencing sample was made of PBMCs. The source of these receptors is a human donor in good health. The CDR3 runs from the conserved cysteine through the conserved F or W. The D gene is left open where the match is weak. Clone size is given for some rows only: seen once, a few or many times, or a class if the clone is expanded.

J: TRBJ1-3; size: .; D: .; V: TRBV19; CDR3: CASSAPSGNTIYF; DNA: TGTGCCAGTAGTGCGCCCTCTGGAAACACCATATATTTT
J: TRBJ2-7; size: .; D: .; V: TRBV6-5; CDR3: CASSYSEGRGEQYF; DNA: TGTGCCAGCAGTTACTCGGAGGGAAGAGGAGAGCAGTACTTC
J: TRBJ2-3; size: few; D: TRBD2; V: TRBV5-1; CDR3: CASSFRWLAGGAGTDTQYF; DNA: TGCGCCAGCAGCTTCCGGTGGCTAGCGGGGGGCGCCGGCACAGATACGCAGTATTTT
J: TRBJ1-1; size: few; D: .; V: TRBV5-4; CDR3: CASSLYQGLYAFF; DNA: TGTGCCAGCAGCTTGTATCAGGGCCTTTATGCTTTCTTT
J: TRBJ1-1; size: .; D: .; V: TRBV4-1; CDR3: CASSQPLQGCEAFF; DNA: TGCGCCAGCAGCCAGCCTCTCCAGGGGTGTGAAGCTTTCTTT
J: TRBJ2-4; size: .; D: .; V: TRBV5-8; CDR3: CASSSETSLSGIQYF; DNA: TGTGCCAGCAGCTCCGAGACTAGTTTGAGTGGCATTCAGTACTTC
J: TRBJ2-2; size: .; D: .; V: TRBV6-5; CDR3: CASSHRVSGELFF; DNA: TGTGCCAGCAGCCACAGGGTTTCCGGGGAGCTGTTTTTT
J: TRBJ1-1; size: .; D: .; V: TRBV19; CDR3: CASNGGWIEAEAFF; DNA: TGTGCCAGTAATGGAGGGTGGATCGAGGCTGAAGCTTTCTTT
J: TRBJ1-1; size: .; D: TRBD1; V: TRBV14; CDR3: CASSQFLGQGHTEAFF; DNA: TGTGCCAGCAGCCAATTTTTAGGACAGGGACACACTGAAGCTTTCTTT
J: TRBJ2-7; size: .; D: .; V: TRBV11-2; CDR3: CASSRDNSYEQYF; DNA: TGTGCCAGCAGTCGGGACAACTCCTACGAGCAGTACTTC
J: TRBJ1-1; size: .; D: .; V: TRBV5-1; CDR3: CASSLATEFTEAFF; DNA: TGCGCCAGCAGCTTGGCGACGGAGTTCACTGAAGCTTTCTTT
J: TRBJ1-2; size: .; D: TRBD1; V: TRBV5-6; CDR3: CASSLDYRGTYGYTF; DNA: TGTGCCAGCAGCTTGGACTACAGGGGGACCTATGGCTACACCTTC
J: TRBJ2-5; size: .; D: TRBD2; V: TRBV13; CDR3: CASATSGAQETQYF; DNA: TGTGCCAGCGCCACTAGCGGGGCCCAAGAGACCCAGTACTTC
J: TRBJ2-1; size: .; D: TRBD2; V: TRBV11-2; CDR3: CASRWEGLEQFF; DNA: TGTGCCAGCCGCTGGGAGGGATTAGAGCAGTTCTTC
J: TRBJ1-2; size: .; D: TRBD1; V: TRBV5-1; CDR3: CASSPVGQGRGGYTF; DNA: TGCGCCAGCAGCCCGGTGGGACAGGGGAGAGGAGGCTACACCTTC
J: TRBJ1-2; size: .; D: .; V: TRBV5-1; CDR3: CASSPSGSNYGYTF; DNA: TGCGCCAGCAGCCCTTCAGGGTCAAACTATGGCTACACCTTC
J: TRBJ1-2; size: once; D: TRBD1; V: TRBV6-5; CDR3: CASRATGEVNYGYTF; DNA: TGTGCCAGCAGAGCGACAGGGGAGGTTAACTATGGCTACACCTTC
J: TRBJ1-2; size: .; D: .; V: TRBV28; CDR3: CASSPHDAYYPF; DNA: TGTGCCAGCAGTCCCCACGACGCATACTACCCCTTC
J: TRBJ2-7; size: .; D: .; V: TRBV6-5; CDR3: CASSLRGGSYEQYF; DNA: TGTGCCAGCAGTTTACGGGGAGGCTCCTACGAGCAGTACTTC
J: TRBJ2-7; size: .; D: .; V: TRBV2; CDR3: CASSPSEGPGEQYF; DNA: TGTGCCAGCAGCCCCTCGGAGGGGCCGGGCGAGCAGTACTTC
J: TRBJ1-5; size: .; D: .; V: TRBV12-1; CDR3: CASSPREASNQPQHF; DNA: TGTGCCAGCAGCCCGCGGGAGGCTAGCAATCAGCCCCAGCATTTT
J: TRBJ2-5; size: .; D: .; V: TRBV11-3; CDR3: CASGVQGGGETQYF; DNA: TGTGCCAGCGGAGTACAGGGAGGGGGGGAGACCCAGTACTTC
J: TRBJ1-6; size: .; D: TRBD1; V: TRBV2; CDR3: CASRPGQGYSPLHF; DNA: TGTGCCAGTCGCCCGGGACAGGGCTATTCACCCCTCCACTTT
J: TRBJ1-1; size: .; D: .; V: TRBV19; CDR3: CASSSYGYTEAFF; DNA: TGTGCCAGTAGTTCCTACGGGTACACTGAAGCTTTCTTT
J: TRBJ2-7; size: .; D: TRBD1; V: TRBV12-5; CDR3: CASGLGQAYSSDEQYF; DNA: TGTGCTAGTGGTCTAGGACAGGCTTACTCCTCGGACGAGCAGTACTTC
J: TRBJ2-1; size: .; D: .; V: TRBV5-1; CDR3: CASRSVHNEQFF; DNA: TGCGCCAGCAGGTCGGTCCACAATGAGCAGTTCTTC
J: TRBJ2-2; size: few; D: .; V: TRBV4-1; CDR3: CASSQLLFGELFF; DNA: TGCGCCAGCAGCCAATTATTATTCGGGGAGCTGTTTTTT
J: TRBJ2-3; size: .; D: .; V: TRBV7-9; CDR3: CASSTAGPRTDTQYF; DNA: TGTGCCAGCAGCACGGCGGGACCCCGCACAGATACGCAGTATTTT
J: TRBJ1-5; size: .; D: TRBD1; V: TRBV4-1; CDR3: CASSYRGRNQPQHF; DNA: TGCGCCAGCAGCTACAGGGGGCGAAATCAGCCCCAGCATTTT
J: TRBJ2-2; size: .; D: TRBD1; V: TRBV5-1; CDR3: CASSPGLGQGNWNTGELFF; DNA: TGCGCCAGCAGCCCAGGGCTGGGACAGGGGAACTGGAACACCGGGGAGCTGTTTTTT
J: TRBJ1-1; size: .; D: .; V: TRBV10-3; CDR3: CAISREGRGNSEAFF; DNA: TGTGCCATCAGCCGCGAGGGGAGGGGGAACTCTGAAGCTTTCTTT
J: TRBJ2-7; size: few; D: TRBD1; V: TRBV4-2; CDR3: CASSQEKGAGYEQYF; DNA: TGTGCCAGCAGCCAAGAGAAGGGGGCGGGCTACGAGCAGTACTTC
J: TRBJ2-1; size: .; D: .; V: TRBV6-5; CDR3: CASSYLTRTGNEQFF; DNA: TGTGCCAGCAGTTACTTAACCAGGACTGGCAATGAGCAGTTCTTC